Listed below are T cell receptor beta chains from one sample, sequenced in a study of blood T cell repertoires in COVID-19. Assay: immunoSEQ multiplex PCR; the TCRdb copy retains only in-frame clones and omits some. The sample carries 250,000 to 350,000 clones, about 80% recorded once. Input material: peripheral blood. Receptors originate from a person between 65 and 79 years old with COVID-19, enrolled during active disease. CDR3s include the opening cysteine and the closing phenylalanine or tryptophan. D genes are given only for firm matches. Clone sizes are given selectively: once, few, many, or a class where the clone is expanded.

d_call j_call clone_size v_call cdr3_aa cdr3_nt
TRBD1 TRBJ1-3 . TRBV11-2 CASSSMGQGGGNTIYF TGTGCCAGCAGCTCCATGGGACAGGGGGGGGGAAACACCATATATTTT
TRBD2 TRBJ2-7 once TRBV11-1 CASSSLSGSFYEQYF TGTGCCAGCAGCTCCCTTAGCGGGAGTTTCTACGAGCAGTACTTC
TRBD1 TRBJ2-7 . TRBV9 CASSLGQGAHEQYF TGTGCCAGCAGCTTGGGACAGGGTGCCCACGAGCAGTACTTC
. TRBJ2-6 few TRBV4-3 CASSQDSGLVSGANVLTF TGCGCCAGCAGCCAAGACTCGGGTCTAGTATCTGGGGCCAACGTCCTGACTTTC
. TRBJ2-1 . TRBV7-8 CASSLGTGLVNEQFF TGTGCCAGCAGCTTAGGAACAGGGCTGGTCAATGAGCAGTTCTTC
TRBD2 TRBJ2-5 . TRBV5-6 CASRPFWTSGSGMQETQYF TGTGCCAGCCGACCTTTTTGGACTAGCGGGAGTGGGATGCAAGAGACCCAGTACTTC
. TRBJ2-3 . TRBV6-5 CASNRQTGRTDTQYF TGTGCCAGCAACCGGCAGACGGGTAGGACAGATACGCAGTATTTT
. TRBJ1-2 . TRBV28 CASLQDTRLNYGYTF TGTGCCAGCCTACAGGATACCCGACTTAACTATGGCTACACCTTC
. TRBJ1-6 . TRBV6-2/TRBV6-3 CASSDGGGGSYNSPLHF TGTGCCAGCAGTGACGGCGGGGGTGGCTCCTATAATTCACCCCTCCACTTT
TRBD1 TRBJ2-7 . TRBV18 CASSTGQGIDEQYF TGTGCCAGCTCAACAGGACAGGGAATCGACGAGCAGTACTTC
. TRBJ2-5 . TRBV7-9 CASSDRRGSKETQYF TGTGCCAGCAGCGACCGGAGGGGTAGTAAAGAGACCCAGTACTTC
TRBD1 TRBJ1-2 . TRBV5-1 CASSRGQSNYGYTF TGCGCCAGCAGCAGGGGACAGAGTAACTATGGCTACACCTTC
. TRBJ1-2 . TRBV24-1 CATSDLWGNYGYTF TGTGCCACCAGTGATTTGTGGGGCAACTATGGCTACACCTTC
TRBD2 TRBJ2-1 . TRBV7-3 CASSPIAGGPPINEQFF TGTGCCAGCAGCCCCATAGCGGGAGGGCCTCCTATTAATGAGCAGTTCTTC
. TRBJ1-4 . TRBV7-9 CASSLVGEKLFF TGTGCCAGCAGCTTAGTCGGTGAAAAACTGTTTTTT
. TRBJ1-5 few TRBV19 CASSIGGSTSNQPQHF TGTGCCAGTAGTATCGGCGGGAGTACGAGCAATCAGCCCCAGCATTTT
TRBD1 TRBJ1-2 . TRBV7-9 CASSLAWTGGDYGYTF TGTGCCAGCAGCCTAGCGTGGACAGGGGGAGACTATGGCTACACCTTC
TRBD2 TRBJ2-5 . TRBV19 CASSTTGLAGAEGETQYF TGTGCCAGTAGTACTACGGGACTAGCGGGAGCGGAGGGAGAGACCCAGTACTTC
TRBD1 TRBJ2-5 . TRBV18 CASSPGQASQETQYF TGTGCCAGCTCACCCGGACAGGCTAGCCAAGAGACCCAGTACTTC
. TRBJ2-7 . TRBV7-2 CASSLVGGTGYEQYF TGTGCCAGCAGCTTAGTCGGCGGGACGGGGTACGAGCAGTACTTC
TRBD1 TRBJ1-5 . TRBV30 CAWSRQGPQPQHF TGTGCCTGGAGTCGACAGGGGCCCCAGCCCCAGCATTTT
TRBD1 TRBJ2-5 . TRBV2 CASTGTARVETQYF TGTGCCAGCACGGGGACAGCCCGGGTAGAGACCCAGTACTTC
. TRBJ2-7 . TRBV6-2/TRBV6-3 CASSYVMSGPPDEQYF TGTGCCAGCAGTTACGTAATGTCAGGGCCCCCGGACGAGCAGTACTTC
TRBD1 TRBJ1-3 . TRBV30 CAWSSGQGAVGNTIYF TGTGCCTGGAGCTCGGGACAGGGGGCGGTTGGAAACACCATATATTTT
TRBD1 TRBJ1-2 . TRBV5-4 CASSVPGQGGGYTF TGTGCCAGCAGCGTACCCGGACAGGGGGGCGGCTACACCTTC
. TRBJ1-2 . TRBV6-4 CASSRQSLYGYTF TGTGCCAGCAGCCGACAGAGCCTCTATGGCTACACCTTC
TRBD1 TRBJ1-1 once TRBV29-1 CSVTRDRGSTAFF TGCAGCGTTACCCGAGACAGGGGAAGTACAGCTTTCTTT
. TRBJ2-1 . TRBV7-9 CASSLRRGLTYNEQFF TGTGCCAGCAGCTTACGTCGGGGTCTCACTTACAATGAGCAGTTCTTC
. TRBJ2-7 . TRBV10-3 CAISETGLYEQYF TGTGCCATCAGTGAGACAGGGTTGTACGAGCAGTACTTC
. TRBJ1-1 . TRBV11-2 CASSLQGISNEAFF TGTGCCAGCAGCCTCCAGGGGATTAGCAATGAAGCTTTCTTT
TRBD2 TRBJ2-3 . TRBV5-4 CASNRALAGGRGDTQYF TGTGCCAGCAACCGGGCGCTAGCGGGGGGGCGGGGAGATACGCAGTATTTT
. TRBJ2-1 . TRBV7-2 CASSLLRSYNEQFF TGTGCCAGCAGCCTCCTACGCTCCTACAATGAGCAGTTCTTC
TRBD2 TRBJ2-1 . TRBV7-2 CASSSGTTGYNEQFF TGTGCCAGCAGTTCGGGGACTACCGGCTACAATGAGCAGTTCTTC
TRBD2 TRBJ2-1 . TRBV6-5 CASRISGLSYNEQFF TGTGCCAGCAGAATTAGCGGGCTTTCCTACAATGAGCAGTTCTTC
. TRBJ1-1 . TRBV6-5 CASSQTGRNTEAFF TGTGCCAGCAGTCAGACAGGAAGGAACACTGAAGCTTTCTTT
. TRBJ1-1 . TRBV2 CASSVDNVNTEAFF TGTGCCAGCAGTGTCGACAATGTGAACACTGAAGCTTTCTTT
TRBD1 TRBJ1-1 few TRBV27 CASSQTGGISIGFF TGTGCCAGCAGCCAGACAGGGGGGATTTCAATAGGTTTCTTT
TRBD1 TRBJ2-2 . TRBV10-3 CAIRTGGTGELFF TGTGCCATCAGGACAGGGGGAACCGGGGAGCTGTTTTTT
. TRBJ2-7 . TRBV5-1 CASSLAGVASYEQYF TGCGCCAGCAGCTTGGCCGGGGTAGCCTCCTACGAGCAGTACTTC
. TRBJ1-6 few TRBV15 CATSLGHTNSPLHF TGTGCCACCAGCTTGGGACATACAAATTCACCCCTCCACTTT
. TRBJ1-4 . TRBV10-3 CAIRSGYNEKLFF TGTGCCATCCGAAGCGGTTATAATGAAAAACTGTTTTTT
. TRBJ2-1 once TRBV11-2 CASSLVSGTIEQFF TGTGCCAGCAGCTTAGTTTCCGGGACAATTGAGCAGTTCTTC
TRBD1 TRBJ1-6 . TRBV6-5 CASSLPGQGNRSPLHF TGTGCCAGCAGTTTACCGGGACAGGGGAATCGTTCACCCCTCCACTTT
TRBD1 TRBJ2-7 . TRBV10-2 CASSGSGGGVVQYF TGCGCCAGCAGTGGGTCAGGGGGTGGAGTGGTGCAGTACTTC
TRBD2 TRBJ2-1 . TRBV5-5 CASSGPLAGGNNEQFF TGTGCCAGCAGCGGGCCCTTAGCGGGGGGTAACAATGAGCAGTTCTTC
. TRBJ1-3 . TRBV5-1 CASSLDGQRNTIYF TGCGCCAGCAGCTTGGACGGACAGCGGAACACCATATATTTT
. TRBJ2-5 . TRBV27 CASSSIGTSVETQYF TGTGCCAGCAGTTCCATCGGGACATCAGTGGAGACCCAGTACTTC
TRBD2 TRBJ2-7 . TRBV3-1/TRBV3-2 CASSQLAGGFYEQYF TGTGCCAGCAGCCAATTGGCGGGAGGATTCTACGAGCAGTACTTC
TRBD1 TRBJ1-2 few TRBV7-8 CASSPDRDDYGYTF TGTGCCAGCAGCCCGGACAGGGACGACTATGGCTACACCTTC
TRBD2 TRBJ2-3 . TRBV6-5 CASSVSGSVTDTQYF TGTGCCAGCAGCGTTAGCGGGAGCGTTACAGATACGCAGTATTTT
. TRBJ1-1 . TRBV10-3 CAITGGPSTEAFF TGTGCCATCACCGGGGGGCCCTCCACTGAAGCTTTCTTT
. TRBJ2-2 . TRBV6-1 CASSEEGATGELFF TGTGCCAGCAGTGAGGAAGGAGCGACCGGGGAGCTGTTTTTT
. TRBJ2-7 many TRBV5-4 CASSLRTWSDTYEQYF TGTGCCAGCAGCCTTCGGACATGGAGCGATACCTACGAGCAGTACTTC